What follows describes a single TCR beta chain. Original analysis: The authors estimated nucleated cell counts from reference gene primer amplification. Clones were sequenced by immunoSEQ multiplex PCR, and TCRdb holds only the in-frame ones, with some missing. V and J calls and clone size are as listed in that table; D and trimming were resolved from the DNA. The repertoire includes hundreds of thousands of clones, more than 80% of them detected once, and 0.2% to 0.3% sits in the top ten. The data originate from a study of blood T cell repertoires in COVID-19. Study at large: Collection of acute and convalescent COVID-19 samples took place in the United States, Italy and Spain. Nucleic acid was either cDNA or gDNA, and it came from T cells, B-cell-depleted T cells, or PBMCs.

The TCR originated in a woman younger than 30 with acute or convalescent COVID-19. The sample consisted of peripheral blood.

DNA of the CDR3: TGTGCCAGCAGCGTTAGCGGGGAGCTGTTTTTT. Its translation: CASSVSGELFF. The chain links TRBV27 to TRBJ2-2; unclear D gene. The germline CDR1 and CDR2 sequences are MNHEY and SMNVEV (reference sequence). V shed 6 bases and J shed 7 bases, with 6 bases lying between them. This CDR3 region has 11 residues.